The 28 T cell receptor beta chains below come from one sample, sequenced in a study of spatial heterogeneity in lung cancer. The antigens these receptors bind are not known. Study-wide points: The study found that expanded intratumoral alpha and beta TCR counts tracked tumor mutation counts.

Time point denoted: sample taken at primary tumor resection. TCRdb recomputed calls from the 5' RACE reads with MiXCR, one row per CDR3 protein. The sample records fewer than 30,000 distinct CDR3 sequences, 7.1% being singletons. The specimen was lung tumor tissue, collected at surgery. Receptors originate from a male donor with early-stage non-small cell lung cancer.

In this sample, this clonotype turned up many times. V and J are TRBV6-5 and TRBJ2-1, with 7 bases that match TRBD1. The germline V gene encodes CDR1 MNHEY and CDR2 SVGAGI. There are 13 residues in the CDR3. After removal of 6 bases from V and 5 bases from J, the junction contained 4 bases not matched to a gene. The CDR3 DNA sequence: TGTGCCAGCAGGCAGGGACAGCACAATGAGCAGTTCTTC. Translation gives CASRQGQHNEQFF.

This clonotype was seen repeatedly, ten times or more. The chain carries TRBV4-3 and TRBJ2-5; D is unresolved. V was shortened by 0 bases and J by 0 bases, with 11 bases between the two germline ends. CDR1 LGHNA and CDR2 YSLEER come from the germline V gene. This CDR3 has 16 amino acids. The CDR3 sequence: CASSQDLAQYQETQYF. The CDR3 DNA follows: TGCGCCAGCAGCCAAGATCTCGCCCAGTACCAAGAGACCCAGTACTTC.

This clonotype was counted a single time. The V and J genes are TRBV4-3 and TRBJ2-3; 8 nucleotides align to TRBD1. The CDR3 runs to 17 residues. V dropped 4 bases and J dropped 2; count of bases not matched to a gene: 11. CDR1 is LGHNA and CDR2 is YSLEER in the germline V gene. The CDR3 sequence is CASSPSPDRVFTDTQYF. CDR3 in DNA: TGCGCCAGCAGCCCCTCACCGGACAGGGTGTTCACAGATACGCAGTATTTT.

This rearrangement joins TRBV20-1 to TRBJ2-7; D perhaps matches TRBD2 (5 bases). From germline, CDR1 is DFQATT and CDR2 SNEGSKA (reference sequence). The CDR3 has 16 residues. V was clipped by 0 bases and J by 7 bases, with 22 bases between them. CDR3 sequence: CSARDWTLGRSGEQYF. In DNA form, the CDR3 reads TGCAGTGCTAGAGACTGGACTCTTGGGCGGAGTGGGGAGCAGTACTTC.

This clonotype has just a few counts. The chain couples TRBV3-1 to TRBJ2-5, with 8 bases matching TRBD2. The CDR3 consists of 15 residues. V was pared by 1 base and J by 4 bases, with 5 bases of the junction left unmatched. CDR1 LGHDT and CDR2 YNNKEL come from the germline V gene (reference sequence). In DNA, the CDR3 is TGTGCCAGCAGCCAAGCCGGGGGGGAAGCAGAGACCCAGTACTTC. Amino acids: CASSQAGGEAETQYF.

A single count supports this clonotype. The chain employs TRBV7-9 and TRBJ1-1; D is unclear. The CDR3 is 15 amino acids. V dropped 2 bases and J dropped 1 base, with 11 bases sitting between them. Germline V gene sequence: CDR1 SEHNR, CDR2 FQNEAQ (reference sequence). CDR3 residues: CASSLWESENTEAFF. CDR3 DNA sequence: TGTGCCAGCAGCTTATGGGAGAGCGAGAACACTGAAGCTTTCTTT.

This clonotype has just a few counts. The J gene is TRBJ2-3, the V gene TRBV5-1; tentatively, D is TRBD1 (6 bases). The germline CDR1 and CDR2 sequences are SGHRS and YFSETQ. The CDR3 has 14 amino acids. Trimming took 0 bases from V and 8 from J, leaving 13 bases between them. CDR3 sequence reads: CASSLGQVEGTQYF. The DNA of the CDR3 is TGCGCCAGCAGCTTGGGACAGGTTGAGGGTACGCAGTATTTT.

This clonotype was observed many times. In nucleotides, the CDR3 is TGTGCCAGCAGCCCTATTGGCAGGGGGCAGGGTGAAGCTTTCTTT. As protein: CASSPIGRGQGEAFF. The chain uses TRBV14 and TRBJ1-1, with 8 bases matching TRBD1. J was trimmed by 7 bases and V by 4 bases; bases with no gene match: 11. CDR1 and CDR2 from the germline V gene are SGHDN and FVKESK. The CDR3 loop spans 15 amino acids.

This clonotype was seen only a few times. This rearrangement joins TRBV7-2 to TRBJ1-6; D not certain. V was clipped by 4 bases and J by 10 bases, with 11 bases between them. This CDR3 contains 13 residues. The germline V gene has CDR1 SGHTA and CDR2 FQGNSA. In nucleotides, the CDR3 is TGTGCCAGCAGCTCCGCGCTTATCTCACCCCTCCACTTT. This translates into CASSSALISPLHF.

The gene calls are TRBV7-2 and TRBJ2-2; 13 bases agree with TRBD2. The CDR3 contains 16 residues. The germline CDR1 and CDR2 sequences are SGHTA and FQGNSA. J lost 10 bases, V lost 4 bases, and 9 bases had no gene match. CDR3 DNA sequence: TGTGCCAGCAGCTCCGGACTAGCGGGGGAGGTAAAGGAGCTGTTTTTT. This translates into CASSSGLAGEVKELFF.

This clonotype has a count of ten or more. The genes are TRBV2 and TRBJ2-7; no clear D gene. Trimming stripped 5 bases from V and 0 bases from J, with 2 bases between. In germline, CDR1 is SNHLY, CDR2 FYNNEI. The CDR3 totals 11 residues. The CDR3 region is CASSPSYEQYF. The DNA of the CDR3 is TGTGCCAGCAGTCCCTCCTACGAGCAGTACTTC.

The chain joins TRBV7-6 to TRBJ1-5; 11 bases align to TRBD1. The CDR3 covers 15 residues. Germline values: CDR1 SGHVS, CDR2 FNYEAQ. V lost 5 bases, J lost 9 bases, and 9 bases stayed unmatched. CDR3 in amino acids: CASSAGTGGNRPQHF. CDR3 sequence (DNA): TGTGCCAGCAGCGCCGGGACAGGGGGTAATAGGCCCCAGCATTTT.

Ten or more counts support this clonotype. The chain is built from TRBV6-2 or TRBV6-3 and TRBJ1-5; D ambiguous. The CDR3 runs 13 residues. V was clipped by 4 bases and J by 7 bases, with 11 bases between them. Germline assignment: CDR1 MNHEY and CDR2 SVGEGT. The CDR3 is CASSWAARQPQHF. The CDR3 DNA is TGTGCCAGCAGTTGGGCGGCTCGACAGCCCCAGCATTTT.

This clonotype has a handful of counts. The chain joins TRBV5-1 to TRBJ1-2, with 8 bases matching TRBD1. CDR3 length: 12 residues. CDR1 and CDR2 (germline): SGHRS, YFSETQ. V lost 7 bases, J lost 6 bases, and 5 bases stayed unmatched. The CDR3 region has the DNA TGCGCCAGCGGGCAGGGGGCTGATGGCTACACCTTC. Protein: CASGQGADGYTF.

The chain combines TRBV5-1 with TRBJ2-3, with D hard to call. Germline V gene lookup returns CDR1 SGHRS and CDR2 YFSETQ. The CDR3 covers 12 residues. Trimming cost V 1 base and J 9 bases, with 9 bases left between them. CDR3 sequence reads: CASSLHEETQYF. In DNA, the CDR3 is TGCGCCAGCAGCTTGCATGAGGAAACGCAGTATTTT.

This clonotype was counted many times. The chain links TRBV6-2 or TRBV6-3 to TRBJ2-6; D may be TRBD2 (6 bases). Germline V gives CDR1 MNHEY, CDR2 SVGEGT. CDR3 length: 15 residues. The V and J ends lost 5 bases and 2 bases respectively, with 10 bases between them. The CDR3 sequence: CASSPGGAGANVLTF. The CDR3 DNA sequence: TGTGCCAGCAGTCCTGGCGGGGCTGGGGCCAACGTCCTGACTTTC.

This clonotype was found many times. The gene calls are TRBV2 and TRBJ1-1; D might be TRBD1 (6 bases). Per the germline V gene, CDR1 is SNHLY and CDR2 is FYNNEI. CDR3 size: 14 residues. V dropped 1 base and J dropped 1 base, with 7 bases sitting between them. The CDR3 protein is CASSEGGANTEAFF. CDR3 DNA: TGTGCCAGCAGTGAAGGGGGGGCGAACACTGAAGCTTTCTTT.

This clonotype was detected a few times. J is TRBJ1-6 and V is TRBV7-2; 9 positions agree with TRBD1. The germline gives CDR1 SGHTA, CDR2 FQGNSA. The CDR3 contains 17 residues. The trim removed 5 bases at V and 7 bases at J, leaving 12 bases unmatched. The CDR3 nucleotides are TGTGCCAGCAGCAAGGCACAGGGGGCGTCCGTCAATTCACCCCTCCACTTT. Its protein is CASSKAQGASVNSPLHF.

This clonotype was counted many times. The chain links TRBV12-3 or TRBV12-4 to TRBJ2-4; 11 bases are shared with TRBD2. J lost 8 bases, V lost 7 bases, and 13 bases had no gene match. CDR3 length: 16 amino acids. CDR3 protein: CASTRSSSGGWDIQYF. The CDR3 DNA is TGTGCCAGCACCCGATCGTCTAGCGGGGGGTGGGACATTCAGTACTTC.

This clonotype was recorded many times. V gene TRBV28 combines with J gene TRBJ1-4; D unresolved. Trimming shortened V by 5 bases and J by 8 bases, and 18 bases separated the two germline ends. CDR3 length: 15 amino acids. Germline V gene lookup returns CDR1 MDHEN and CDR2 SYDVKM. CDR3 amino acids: CASSPQRAGNEKLFF. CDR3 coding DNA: TGTGCCAGCAGTCCCCAGCGGGCGGGGAACGAAAAACTGTTTTTT.

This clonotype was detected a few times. The CDR3 protein is CSARDGALLQETQYF. As DNA, the CDR3 is TGCAGTGCTAGAGATGGGGCATTACTCCAAGAGACCCAGTACTTC. J is TRBJ2-5 and V is TRBV20-1, with a tentative D call TRBD1 (5 bases). The CDR3 extends over 15 amino acids. The V end lost 0 bases, the J end lost 1 base, and 12 bases lay between the germline ends. Germline V CDR1 and CDR2: DFQATT, SNEGSKA (reference sequence).

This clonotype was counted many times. The CDR3 DNA reads as TGTGCCAGCAGCCAAGATCATGGGCCTCAGGACGAGCAGTACTTC. Its protein product is CASSQDHGPQDEQYF. The chain has TRBV4-2 and TRBJ2-7; the D is unclear. The CDR3 consists of 15 residues. Germline V gene sequence: CDR1 LGHNA, CDR2 YNFKEQ. Trimming took off 0 bases at V and 5 bases at J, with 14 bases between the two ends.

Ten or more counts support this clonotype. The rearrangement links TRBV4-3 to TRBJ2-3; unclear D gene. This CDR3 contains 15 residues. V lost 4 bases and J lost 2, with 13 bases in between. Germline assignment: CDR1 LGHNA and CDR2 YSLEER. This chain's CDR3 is CASSRGVGFTDTQYF. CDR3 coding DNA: TGCGCCAGCAGCCGCGGCGTCGGTTTCACAGATACGCAGTATTTT.

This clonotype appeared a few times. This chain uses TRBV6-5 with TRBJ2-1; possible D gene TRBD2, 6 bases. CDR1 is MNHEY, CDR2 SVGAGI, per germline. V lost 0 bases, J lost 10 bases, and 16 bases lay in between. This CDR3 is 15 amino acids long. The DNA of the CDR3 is TGTGCCAGCAGTTACTCGAGACTAGGCGGAGGGGAGCAGTTCTTC. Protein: CASSYSRLGGGEQFF.

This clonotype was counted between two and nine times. The CDR3 here is CASSSETGGTQYF. The CDR3 nucleotides are TGTGCCAGCAGCTCCGAGACAGGGGGGACCCAGTACTTC. This chain links TRBV27 with TRBJ2-5, with 9 bases aligning to TRBD1. Germline assignment: CDR1 MNHEY and CDR2 SMNVEV (reference sequence). V trimming: 6 bases; J trimming: 7 bases; junction bases outside the gene matches: 6. The CDR3 covers 13 residues.

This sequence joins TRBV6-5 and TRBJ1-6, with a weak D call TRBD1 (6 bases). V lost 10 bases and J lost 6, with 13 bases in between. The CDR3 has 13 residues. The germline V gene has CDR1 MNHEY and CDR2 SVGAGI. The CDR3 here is CATRGGFNSPLHF. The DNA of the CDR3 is TGTGCCACCAGGGGTGGATTTAATTCACCCCTCCACTTT.

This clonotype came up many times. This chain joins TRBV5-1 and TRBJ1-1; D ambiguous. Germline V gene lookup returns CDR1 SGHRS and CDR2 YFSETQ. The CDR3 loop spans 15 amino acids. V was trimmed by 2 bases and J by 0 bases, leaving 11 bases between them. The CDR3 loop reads CASSLSRVLNTEAFF. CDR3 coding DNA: TGCGCCAGCAGCTTATCCCGGGTCTTGAACACTGAAGCTTTCTTT.

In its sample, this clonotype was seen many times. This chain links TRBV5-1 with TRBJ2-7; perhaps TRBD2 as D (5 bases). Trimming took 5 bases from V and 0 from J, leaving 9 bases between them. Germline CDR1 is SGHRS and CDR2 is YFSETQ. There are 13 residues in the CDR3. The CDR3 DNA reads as TGCGCCAGCAGATCTACTAGCTCCTACGAGCAGTACTTC. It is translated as CASRSTSSYEQYF.